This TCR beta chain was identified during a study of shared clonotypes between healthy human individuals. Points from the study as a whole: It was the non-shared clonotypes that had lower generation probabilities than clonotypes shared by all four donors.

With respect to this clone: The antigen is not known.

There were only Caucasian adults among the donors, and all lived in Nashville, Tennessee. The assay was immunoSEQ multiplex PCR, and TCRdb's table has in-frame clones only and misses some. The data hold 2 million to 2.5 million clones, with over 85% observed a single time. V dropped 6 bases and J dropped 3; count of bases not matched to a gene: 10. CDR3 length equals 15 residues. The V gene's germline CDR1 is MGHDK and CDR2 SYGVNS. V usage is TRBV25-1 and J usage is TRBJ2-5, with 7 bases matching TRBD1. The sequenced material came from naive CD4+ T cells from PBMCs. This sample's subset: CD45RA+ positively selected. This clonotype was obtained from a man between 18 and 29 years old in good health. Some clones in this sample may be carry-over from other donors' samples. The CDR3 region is CASSPTGRSKETQYF. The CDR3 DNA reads TGTGCCAGCAGCCCGACAGGGCGGTCTAAAGAGACCCAGTACTTC.